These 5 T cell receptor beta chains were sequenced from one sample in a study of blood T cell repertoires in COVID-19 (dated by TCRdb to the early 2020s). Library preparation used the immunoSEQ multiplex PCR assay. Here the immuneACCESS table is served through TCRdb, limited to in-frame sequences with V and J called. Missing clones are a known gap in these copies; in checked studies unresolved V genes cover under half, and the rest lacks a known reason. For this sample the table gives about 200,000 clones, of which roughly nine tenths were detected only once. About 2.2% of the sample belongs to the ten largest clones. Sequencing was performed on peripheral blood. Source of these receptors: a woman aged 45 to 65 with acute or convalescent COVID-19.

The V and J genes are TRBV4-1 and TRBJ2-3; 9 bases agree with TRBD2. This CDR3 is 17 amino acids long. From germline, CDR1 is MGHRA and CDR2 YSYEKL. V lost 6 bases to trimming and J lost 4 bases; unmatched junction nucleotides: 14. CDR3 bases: TGCGCCAGCAGTCCTACCCTTAGCGGGAGAGGTGCAGATACGCAGTATTTT. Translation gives CASSPTLSGRGADTQYF.

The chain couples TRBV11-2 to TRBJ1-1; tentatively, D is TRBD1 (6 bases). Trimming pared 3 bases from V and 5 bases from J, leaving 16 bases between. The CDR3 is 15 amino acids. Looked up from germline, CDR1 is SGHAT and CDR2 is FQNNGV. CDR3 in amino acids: CASSFEGRGFTEAFF. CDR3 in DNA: TGTGCCAGCAGCTTTGAGGGCAGGGGTTTTACTGAAGCTTTCTTT.

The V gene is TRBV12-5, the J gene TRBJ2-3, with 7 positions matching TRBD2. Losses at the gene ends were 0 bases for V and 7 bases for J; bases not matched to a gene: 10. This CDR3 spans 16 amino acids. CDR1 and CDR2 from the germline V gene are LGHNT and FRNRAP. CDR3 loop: CASGLVLATTGNTQYF. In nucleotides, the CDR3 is TGTGCTAGTGGTTTGGTACTAGCGACTACTGGAAATACGCAGTATTTT.

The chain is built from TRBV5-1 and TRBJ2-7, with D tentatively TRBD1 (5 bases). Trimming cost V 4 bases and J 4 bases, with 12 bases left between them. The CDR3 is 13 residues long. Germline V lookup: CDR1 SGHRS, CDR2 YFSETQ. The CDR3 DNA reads TGCGCCAGCAGCGCAGGGTTATTGTACGAGCAGTACTTC. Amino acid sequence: CASSAGLLYEQYF.

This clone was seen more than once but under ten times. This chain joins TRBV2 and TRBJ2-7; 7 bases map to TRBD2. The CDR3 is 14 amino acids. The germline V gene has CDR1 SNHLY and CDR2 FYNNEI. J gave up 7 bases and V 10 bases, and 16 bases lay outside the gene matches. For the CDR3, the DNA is TGTGCCACCAGAAGCGGGGTTGGGCGAGGGGAGCAGTACTTC. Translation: CATRSGVGRGEQYF.